This is a list of T cell receptor beta chains from one sample in a study of blood T cell repertoires in COVID-19. The data were produced by immunoSEQ multiplex PCR, yet TCRdb's version contains in-frame clones alone and is incomplete. The repertoire includes about 120,000 clones, around 80% of them detected once, and approximately 16% sits in the top ten. Input material: peripheral blood. These receptors all stem from a man in his fifties or sixties with active or convalescent COVID-19. Both conserved end residues are part of each CDR3. Fields, in order: CDR3 protein, J gene, clone size, V gene. Rows may omit the clone size; those that give it use once, few, many or a size class.

CDR3: CASSQRLAEYNEQFF; J: TRBJ2-1; size: .; V: TRBV7-9
CDR3: CASSPGLASTDTQYF; J: TRBJ2-3; size: .; V: TRBV5-1
CDR3: CAISESGQTRF; J: TRBJ2-7; size: .; V: TRBV10-3
CDR3: CASSLGAGDGETQYF; J: TRBJ2-5; size: .; V: TRBV7-2
CDR3: CASSLPPDSKQFF; J: TRBJ2-1; size: .; V: TRBV18
CDR3: CASSKTRNAYEQYF; J: TRBJ2-7; size: .; V: TRBV6-5
CDR3: CASSDSDNSPLHF; J: TRBJ1-6; size: .; V: TRBV18
CDR3: CASSFVRQGAYEQYF; J: TRBJ2-7; size: once; V: TRBV28
CDR3: CASSQDALIGNTEAFF; J: TRBJ1-1; size: .; V: TRBV4-3
CDR3: CASSQARSLSYEQYF; J: TRBJ2-7; size: once; V: TRBV18
CDR3: CATSRGQGVGTDTQYF; J: TRBJ2-3; size: few; V: TRBV15
CDR3: CASRSLAASTDTQYF; J: TRBJ2-3; size: once; V: TRBV27
CDR3: CASSLAASYEQYF; J: TRBJ2-7; size: .; V: TRBV12-3/TRBV12-4
CDR3: CASLQGEPNQPQHF; J: TRBJ1-5; size: .; V: TRBV6-6
CDR3: CASFQARSDQPQHF; J: TRBJ1-5; size: .; V: TRBV6-9
CDR3: CASNSERQETQYF; J: TRBJ2-5; size: .; V: TRBV2
CDR3: CAWIGGNTEAFF; J: TRBJ1-1; size: .; V: TRBV30
CDR3: CASSLVLQGANWYTEAFF; J: TRBJ1-1; size: .; V: TRBV7-9
CDR3: CASSQDWGLATPEQFF; J: TRBJ2-1; size: .; V: TRBV4-1
CDR3: CASRPTGPQYSPLHF; J: TRBJ1-6; size: .; V: TRBV6-6
CDR3: CASSEGTGELFF; J: TRBJ2-2; size: .; V: TRBV12-3/TRBV12-4
CDR3: CASSLEHVTDTQYF; J: TRBJ2-3; size: .; V: TRBV5-1
CDR3: CASRGPECGRPLGTGELFF; J: TRBJ2-2; size: once; V: TRBV12-2
CDR3: CASSLNSGNTGELFF; J: TRBJ2-2; size: .; V: TRBV7-2
CDR3: CASSGLEPDTQYF; J: TRBJ2-3; size: .; V: TRBV2
CDR3: CASSPQTGDSPLHF; J: TRBJ1-6; size: once; V: TRBV5-1